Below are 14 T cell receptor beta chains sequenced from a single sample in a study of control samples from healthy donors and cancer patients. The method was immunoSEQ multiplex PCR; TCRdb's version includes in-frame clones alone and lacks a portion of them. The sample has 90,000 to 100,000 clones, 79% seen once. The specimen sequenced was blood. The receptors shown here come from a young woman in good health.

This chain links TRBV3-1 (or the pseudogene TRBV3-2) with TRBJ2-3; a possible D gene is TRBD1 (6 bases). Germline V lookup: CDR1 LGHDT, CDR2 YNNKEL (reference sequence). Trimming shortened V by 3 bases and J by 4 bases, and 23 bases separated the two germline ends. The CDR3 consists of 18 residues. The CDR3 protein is CASSHGTRTASRADTQYF. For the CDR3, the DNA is TGTGCCAGCAGCCACGGTACCAGGACAGCGTCGAGGGCAGATACGCAGTATTTT.

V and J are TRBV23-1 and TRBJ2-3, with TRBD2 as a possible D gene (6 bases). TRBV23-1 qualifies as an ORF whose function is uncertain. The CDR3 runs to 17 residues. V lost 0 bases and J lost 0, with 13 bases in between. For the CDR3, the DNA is TGCGCCAGCAGTCAATCGCGGGACCTACCTAGCACAGATACGCAGTATTTT. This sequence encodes CASSQSRDLPSTDTQYF.

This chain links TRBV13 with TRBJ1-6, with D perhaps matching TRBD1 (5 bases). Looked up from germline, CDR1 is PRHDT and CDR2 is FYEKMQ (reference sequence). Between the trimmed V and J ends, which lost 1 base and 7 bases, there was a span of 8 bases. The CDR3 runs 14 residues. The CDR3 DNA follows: TGTGCCAGCAGCTTAGAGGGGAAAAATTCACCCCTCCACTTT. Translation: CASSLEGKNSPLHF.

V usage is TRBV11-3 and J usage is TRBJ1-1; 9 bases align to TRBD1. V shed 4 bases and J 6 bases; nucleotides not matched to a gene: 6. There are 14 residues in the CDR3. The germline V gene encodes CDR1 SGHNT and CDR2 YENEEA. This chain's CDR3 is CASSSGTGSAEAFF. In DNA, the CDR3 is TGTGCCAGCAGCTCCGGGACAGGGTCGGCTGAAGCTTTCTTT.

The CDR3 DNA follows: TGTGCCAGCAAGATTCAGCCCGGGGCCCACAATGAGCAGTTCTTC. This encodes CASKIQPGAHNEQFF. This chain uses TRBV6-5 with TRBJ2-1; tentatively, D is TRBD1 or TRBD2 (5 bases each). Between the trimmed V and J ends, which lost 7 bases and 5 bases, there was a span of 18 bases. This CDR3 has 15 residues. CDR1 is MNHEY, CDR2 SVGAGI, per germline.

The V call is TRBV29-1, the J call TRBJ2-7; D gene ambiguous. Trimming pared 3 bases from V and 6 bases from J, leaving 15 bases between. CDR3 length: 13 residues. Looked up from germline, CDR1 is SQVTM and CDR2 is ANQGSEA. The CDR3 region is CSVDSTVRGEQYF. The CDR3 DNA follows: TGCAGCGTTGACTCCACGGTGAGAGGCGAGCAGTACTTC.

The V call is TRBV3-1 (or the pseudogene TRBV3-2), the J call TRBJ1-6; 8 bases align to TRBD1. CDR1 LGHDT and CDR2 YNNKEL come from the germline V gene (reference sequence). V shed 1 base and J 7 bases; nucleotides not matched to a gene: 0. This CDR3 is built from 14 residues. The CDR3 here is CASSQGQGNSPLHF. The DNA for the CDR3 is TGTGCCAGCAGCCAAGGACAGGGGAATTCACCCCTCCACTTT.

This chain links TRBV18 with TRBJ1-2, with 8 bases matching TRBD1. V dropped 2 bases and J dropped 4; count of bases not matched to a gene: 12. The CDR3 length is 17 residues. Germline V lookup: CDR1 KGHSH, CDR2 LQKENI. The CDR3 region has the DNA TGTGCCAGCTCACCAGCGCCAATACAGGGGGACGGCTATGGCTACACCTTC. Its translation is CASSPAPIQGDGYGYTF.

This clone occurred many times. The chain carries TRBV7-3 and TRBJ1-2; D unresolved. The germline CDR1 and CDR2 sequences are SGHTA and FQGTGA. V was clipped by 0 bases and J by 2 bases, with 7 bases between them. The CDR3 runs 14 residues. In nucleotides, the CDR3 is TGTGCCAGCAGCTTAACGTTCGGGAACTATGGCTACACCTTC. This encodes CASSLTFGNYGYTF.

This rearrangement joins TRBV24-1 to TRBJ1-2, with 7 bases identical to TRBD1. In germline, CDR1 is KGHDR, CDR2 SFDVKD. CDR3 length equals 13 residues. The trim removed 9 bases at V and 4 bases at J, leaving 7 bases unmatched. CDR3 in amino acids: CATPRGISYGYTF. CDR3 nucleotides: TGTGCCACCCCCAGGGGGATTTCCTATGGCTACACCTTC.

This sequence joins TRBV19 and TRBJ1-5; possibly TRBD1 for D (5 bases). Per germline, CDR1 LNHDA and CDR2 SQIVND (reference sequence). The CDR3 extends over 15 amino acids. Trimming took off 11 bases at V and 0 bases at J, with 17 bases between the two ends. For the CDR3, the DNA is TGTGCCGCAGGATACAGGTTATATAGCAATCAGCCCCAGCATTTT. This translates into CAAGYRLYSNQPQHF.

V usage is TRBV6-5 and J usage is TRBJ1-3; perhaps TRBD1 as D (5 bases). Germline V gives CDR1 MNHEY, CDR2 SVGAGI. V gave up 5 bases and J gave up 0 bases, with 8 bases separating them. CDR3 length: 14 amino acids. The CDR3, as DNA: TGTGCCAGCAGTAGGACACTCTCTGGAAACACCATATATTTT. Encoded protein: CASSRTLSGNTIYF.

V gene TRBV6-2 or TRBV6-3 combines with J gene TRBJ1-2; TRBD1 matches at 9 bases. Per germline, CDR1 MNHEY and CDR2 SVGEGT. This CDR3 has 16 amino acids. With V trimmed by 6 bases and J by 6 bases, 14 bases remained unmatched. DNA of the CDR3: TGTGCCAGCAGCCCTCTACAGGGGGCTTTGTCGGATGGCTACACCTTC. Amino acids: CASSPLQGALSDGYTF.

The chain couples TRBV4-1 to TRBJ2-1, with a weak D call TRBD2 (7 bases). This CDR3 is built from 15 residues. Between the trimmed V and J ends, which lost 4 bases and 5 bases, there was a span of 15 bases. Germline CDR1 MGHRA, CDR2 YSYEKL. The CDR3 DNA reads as TGCGCCAGCAGCCTCACCGGGGGGCCCAACAATGAGCAGTTCTTC. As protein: CASSLTGGPNNEQFF.